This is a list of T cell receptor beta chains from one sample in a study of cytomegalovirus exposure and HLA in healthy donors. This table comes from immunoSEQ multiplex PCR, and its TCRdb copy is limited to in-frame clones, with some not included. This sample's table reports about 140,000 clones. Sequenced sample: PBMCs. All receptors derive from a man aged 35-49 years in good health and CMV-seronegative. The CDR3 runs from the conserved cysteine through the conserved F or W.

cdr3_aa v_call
CASSLDFGTEAFF TRBV11-1
CASSSLNQPQHF TRBV5-6
CASRGRAHEKLFF TRBV27
CASSSGTGTGELFF TRBV7-3
CASSVWREIQETQYF TRBV25-1
CASKDSSRGGGADGELFF TRBV28
CAIRGLTSGGANEQFF TRBV10-3
CASSLDSPLHF TRBV7-8
CASSLGQGAIYEQYF TRBV5-4
CASSADGTGNYGYTF TRBV9
CASSHLRDRGHNEQFF TRBV4-1
CASSPWNTEAFF TRBV11-2
CASSGGARYNEQFF TRBV6-5
CASSYVRGGILETQYF TRBV6-5
CASNLGQREETQYF TRBV5-1
CASSGSLSYEQYF TRBV5-1
CASSPLRTGNNEKLFF TRBV18
CASSYSGGGETQYF TRBV6-6
CASSLSGGSYNEQFF TRBV5-1
CARSLGRVQSLHF TRBV5-3
CASSLGQGDYIEAFF TRBV7-3
CASSARDSVVGNTIYF TRBV7-2
CASSIGTGDRNTGELFF TRBV19
CASSTDGGALYEQYF TRBV7-2
CASSERQVVETQYF TRBV25-1
CASTQGVGVVSNQPQHF TRBV19
CASSLAANTEAFF TRBV7-7
CASSLTGTSGVQETQYF TRBV7-9
CAISAAGGPNTQYF TRBV10-3
CASSYSGVGGTQYF TRBV6-5
CASSQTGGATDTQYF TRBV7-2
CASSFRAPGELFF TRBV11-1
CASSRYDSGTLDSNYGYTF TRBV5-1
CSARPILEQYF TRBV20-1
CASSPLGLAGGNFDTQYF TRBV7-2
CASSLEGTETYEQYF TRBV5-1
CASSAGLNTEAFF TRBV5-6
CASSLTGTNYGYTF TRBV5-4
CASSGFDRDYNEQFF TRBV13
CASTEVAGSSYNSPLHF TRBV2
CSVEGGLTQGYGYTF TRBV29-1
CASSAQGAAGGPLQFF TRBV6-4
CASRPTSGNTIYF TRBV27
CASSLRTGNTGELFF TRBV7-3
CASSLTSGANTGELFF TRBV5-1
CASSLPRGGSDGYTF TRBV5-4
CASSYGQGPLRETQYF TRBV6-6
CSSLGQGVWGYTF TRBV29-1
CASIPTVGNSPLHF TRBV7-8
CASRPPGGEKLFF TRBV5-4
CASSPTVGGDETQYF TRBV5-5
CASSPMTGGRYEQYF TRBV6-6